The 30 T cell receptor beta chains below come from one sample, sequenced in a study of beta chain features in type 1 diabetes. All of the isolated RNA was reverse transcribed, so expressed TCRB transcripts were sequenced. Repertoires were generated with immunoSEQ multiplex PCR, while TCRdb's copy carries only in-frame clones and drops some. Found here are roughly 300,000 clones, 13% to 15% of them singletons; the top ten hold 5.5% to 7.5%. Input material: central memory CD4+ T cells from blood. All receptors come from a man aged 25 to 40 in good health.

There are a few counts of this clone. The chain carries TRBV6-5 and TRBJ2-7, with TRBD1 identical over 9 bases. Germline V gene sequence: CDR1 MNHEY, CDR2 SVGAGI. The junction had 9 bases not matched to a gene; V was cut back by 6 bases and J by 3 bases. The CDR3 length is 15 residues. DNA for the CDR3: TGTGCCAGCAGCGCGGGACAGGGTGGTCTCTACGAGCAGTACTTC. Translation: CASSAGQGGLYEQYF.

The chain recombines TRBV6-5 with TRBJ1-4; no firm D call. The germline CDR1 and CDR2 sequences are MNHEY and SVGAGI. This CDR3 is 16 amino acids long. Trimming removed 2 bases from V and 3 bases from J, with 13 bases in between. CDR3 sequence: CASSYDPGAANEKLFF. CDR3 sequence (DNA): TGTGCCAGCAGTTACGACCCGGGAGCGGCTAATGAAAAACTGTTTTTT.

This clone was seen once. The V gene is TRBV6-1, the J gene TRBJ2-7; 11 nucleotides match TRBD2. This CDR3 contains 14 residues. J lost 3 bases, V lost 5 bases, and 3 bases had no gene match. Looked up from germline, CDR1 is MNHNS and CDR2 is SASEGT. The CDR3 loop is CASSLAGGDYEQYV. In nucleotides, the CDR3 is TGTGCCAGCAGTCTAGCGGGAGGAGACTACGAGCAGTACGTC.

CDR3 nucleotide sequence: TGTGCCAGCACTCGAGAGAGCTACGAGCAGTACGTC. It yields the protein CASTRESYEQYV. The J gene is TRBJ2-7, the V gene TRBV2; D call uncertain. Trimming cost V 7 bases and J 3 bases, with 10 bases left between them. Germline loops: CDR1 SNHLY, CDR2 FYNNEI. The CDR3 contains 12 residues.

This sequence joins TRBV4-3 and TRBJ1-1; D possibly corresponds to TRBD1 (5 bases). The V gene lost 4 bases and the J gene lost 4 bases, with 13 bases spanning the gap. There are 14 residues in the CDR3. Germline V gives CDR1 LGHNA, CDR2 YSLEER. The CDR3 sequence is CASSPGRGTTEAFF. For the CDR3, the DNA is TGCGCCAGCAGCCCCGGACGGGGGACCACTGAAGCTTTCTTT.

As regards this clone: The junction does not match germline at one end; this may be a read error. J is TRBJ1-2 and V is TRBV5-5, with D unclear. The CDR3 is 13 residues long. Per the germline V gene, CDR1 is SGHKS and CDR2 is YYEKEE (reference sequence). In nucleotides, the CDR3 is TGCGCCAGCAGCCAATGGCAGAACTATGGCTACACCTTC. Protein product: CASSQWQNYGYTF.

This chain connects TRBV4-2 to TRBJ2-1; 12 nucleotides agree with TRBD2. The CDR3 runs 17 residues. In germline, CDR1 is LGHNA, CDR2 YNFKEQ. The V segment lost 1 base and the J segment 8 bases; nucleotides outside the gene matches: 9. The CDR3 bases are TGTGCCAGCAGCCAAGCACCGACTAGCGGGAGTTTGCATGAGCAGTTCTTC. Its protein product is CASSQAPTSGSLHEQFF.

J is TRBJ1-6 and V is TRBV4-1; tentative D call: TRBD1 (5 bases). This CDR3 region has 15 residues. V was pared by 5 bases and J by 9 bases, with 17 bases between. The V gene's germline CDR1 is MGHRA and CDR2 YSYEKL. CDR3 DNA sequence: TGCGCCAGCAGCACGGGGGGGGGAGCGATTTCACCCCTCCACTTT. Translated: CASSTGGGAISPLHF.

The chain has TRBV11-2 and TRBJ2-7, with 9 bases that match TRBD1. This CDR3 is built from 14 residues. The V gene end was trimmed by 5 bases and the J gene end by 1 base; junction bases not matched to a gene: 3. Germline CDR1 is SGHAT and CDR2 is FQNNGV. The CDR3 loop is CASSHGTGSYEQYF. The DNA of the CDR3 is TGTGCCAGCAGCCACGGGACAGGGTCCTACGAGCAGTACTTC.

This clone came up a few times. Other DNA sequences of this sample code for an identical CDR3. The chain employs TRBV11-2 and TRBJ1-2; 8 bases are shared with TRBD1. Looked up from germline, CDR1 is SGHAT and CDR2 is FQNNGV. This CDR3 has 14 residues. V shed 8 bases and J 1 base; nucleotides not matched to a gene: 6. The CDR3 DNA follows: TGTGCCAGCCGAAGTGACAGGGGTAACTATGGCTACACCTTC. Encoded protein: CASRSDRGNYGYTF.

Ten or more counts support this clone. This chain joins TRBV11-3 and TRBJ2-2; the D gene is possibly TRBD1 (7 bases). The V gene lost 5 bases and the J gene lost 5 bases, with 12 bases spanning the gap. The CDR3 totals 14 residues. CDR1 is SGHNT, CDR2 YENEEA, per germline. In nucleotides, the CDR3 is TGTGCCAGCAGCGGAGGGACAGTTACCGGGGAGCTGTTTTTT. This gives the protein CASSGGTVTGELFF.

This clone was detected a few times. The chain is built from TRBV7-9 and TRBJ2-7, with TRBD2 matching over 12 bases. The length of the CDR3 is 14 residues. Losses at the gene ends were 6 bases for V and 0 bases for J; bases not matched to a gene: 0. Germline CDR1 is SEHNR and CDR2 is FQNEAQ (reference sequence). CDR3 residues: CASRTSGSSYEQYV. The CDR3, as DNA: TGTGCCAGCAGGACTAGCGGGAGCTCCTACGAGCAGTACGTC.

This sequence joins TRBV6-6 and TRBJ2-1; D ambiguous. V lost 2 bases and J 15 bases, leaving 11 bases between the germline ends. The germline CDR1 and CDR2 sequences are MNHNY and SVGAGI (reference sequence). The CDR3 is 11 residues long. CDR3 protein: CASSYMASLFF. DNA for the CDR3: TGTGCCAGCAGTTACATGGCTAGTCTGTTCTTC.

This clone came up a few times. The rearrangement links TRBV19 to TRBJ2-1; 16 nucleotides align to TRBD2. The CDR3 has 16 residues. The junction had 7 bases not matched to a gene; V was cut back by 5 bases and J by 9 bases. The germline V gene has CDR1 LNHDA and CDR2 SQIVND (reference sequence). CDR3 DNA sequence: TGTGCCAGTAGTGGTACCGGGACTAGCGGGAGGGGTGAGCAGTTCTTC. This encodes CASSGTGTSGRGEQFF.

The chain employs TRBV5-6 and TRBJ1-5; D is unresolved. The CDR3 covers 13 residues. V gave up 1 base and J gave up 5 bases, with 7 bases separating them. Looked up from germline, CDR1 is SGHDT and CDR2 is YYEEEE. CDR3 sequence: CASSLKDHQPQHF. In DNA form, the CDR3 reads TGTGCCAGCAGCTTGAAGGACCATCAGCCCCAGCATTTT.

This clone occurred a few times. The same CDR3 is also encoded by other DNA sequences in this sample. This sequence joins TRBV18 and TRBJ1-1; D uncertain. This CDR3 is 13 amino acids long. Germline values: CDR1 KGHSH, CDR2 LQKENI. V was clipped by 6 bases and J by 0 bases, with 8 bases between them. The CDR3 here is CASSPTMNTEAFF. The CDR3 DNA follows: TGTGCCAGCTCGCCCACCATGAACACTGAAGCTTTCTTT.

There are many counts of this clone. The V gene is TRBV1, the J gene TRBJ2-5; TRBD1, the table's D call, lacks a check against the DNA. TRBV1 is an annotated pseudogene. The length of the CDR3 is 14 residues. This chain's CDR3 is CTSSSRLQKGAQYF. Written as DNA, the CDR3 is TGCACCAGCAGCTCTCGACTCCAGAAGGGGGCCCAGTACTTC.

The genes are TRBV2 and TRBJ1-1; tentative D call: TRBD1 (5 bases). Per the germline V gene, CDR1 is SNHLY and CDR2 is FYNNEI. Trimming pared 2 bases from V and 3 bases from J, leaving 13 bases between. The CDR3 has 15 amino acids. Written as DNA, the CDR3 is TGTGCCAGCAGTGAATTCAGGGCTGGGGACACTGAAGCTTTCTTT. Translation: CASSEFRAGDTEAFF.

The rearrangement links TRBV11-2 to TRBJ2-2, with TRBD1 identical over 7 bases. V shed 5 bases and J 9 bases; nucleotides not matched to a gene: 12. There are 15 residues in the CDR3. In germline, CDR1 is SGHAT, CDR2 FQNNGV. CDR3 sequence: CASSGQTGPHRELFF. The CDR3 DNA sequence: TGTGCCAGCAGCGGGCAGACAGGGCCTCACCGGGAGCTGTTTTTT.

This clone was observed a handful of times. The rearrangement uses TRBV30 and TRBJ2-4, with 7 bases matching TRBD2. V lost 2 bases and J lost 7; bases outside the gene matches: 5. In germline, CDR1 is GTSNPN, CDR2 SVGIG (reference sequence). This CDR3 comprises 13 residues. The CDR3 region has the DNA TGTGCCTGGAGTCTGAGCGGGATGAACATTCAGTACTTC. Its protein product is CAWSLSGMNIQYF.

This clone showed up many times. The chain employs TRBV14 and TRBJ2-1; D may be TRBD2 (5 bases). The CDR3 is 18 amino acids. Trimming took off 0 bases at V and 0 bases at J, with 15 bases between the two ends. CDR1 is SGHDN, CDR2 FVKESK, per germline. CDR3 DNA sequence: TGTGCCAGCAGCCAAGATCTGTTAGCGTGGAGCTCCTACAATGAGCAGTTCTTC. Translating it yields CASSQDLLAWSSYNEQFF.

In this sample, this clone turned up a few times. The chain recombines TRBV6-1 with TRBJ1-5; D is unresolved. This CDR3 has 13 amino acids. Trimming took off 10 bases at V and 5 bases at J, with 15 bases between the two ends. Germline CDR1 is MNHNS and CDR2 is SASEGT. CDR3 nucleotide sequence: TGTGCCATCAACTCGATGGCTCATCAGCCCCAGCATTTT. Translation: CAINSMAHQPQHF.

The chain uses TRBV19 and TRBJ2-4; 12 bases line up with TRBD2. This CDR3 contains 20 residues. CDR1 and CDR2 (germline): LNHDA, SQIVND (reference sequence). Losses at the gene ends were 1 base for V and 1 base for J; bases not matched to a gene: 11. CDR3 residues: CASSIAMTSGSPGAKNIQYF. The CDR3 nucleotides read TGTGCCAGTAGTATAGCAATGACTAGCGGGAGCCCAGGGGCCAAAAACATTCAGTACTTC.

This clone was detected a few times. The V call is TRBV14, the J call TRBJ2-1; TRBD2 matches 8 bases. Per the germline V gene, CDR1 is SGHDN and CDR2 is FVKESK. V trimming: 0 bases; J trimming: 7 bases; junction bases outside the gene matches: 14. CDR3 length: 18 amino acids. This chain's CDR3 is CASSQDKRSGRFQNEQFF. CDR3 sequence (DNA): TGTGCCAGCAGCCAAGATAAGCGGAGCGGGAGATTCCAAAATGAGCAGTTCTTC.

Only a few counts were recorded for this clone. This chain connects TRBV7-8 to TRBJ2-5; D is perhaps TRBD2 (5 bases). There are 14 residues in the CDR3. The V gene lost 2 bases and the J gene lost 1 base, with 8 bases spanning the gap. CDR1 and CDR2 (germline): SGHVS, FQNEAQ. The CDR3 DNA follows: TGTGCCAGCAGCTTAACGGAGGTCCAAGAGACCCAGTACTTC. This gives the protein CASSLTEVQETQYF.

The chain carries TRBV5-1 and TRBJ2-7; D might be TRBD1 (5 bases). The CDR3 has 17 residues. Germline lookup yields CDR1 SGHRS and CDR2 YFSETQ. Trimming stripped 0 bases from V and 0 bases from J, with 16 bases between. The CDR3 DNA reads TGCGCCAGCAGCTTGGGGGGCCGGCTTGGGCGCTCCTACGAGCAGTACGTC. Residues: CASSLGGRLGRSYEQYV.

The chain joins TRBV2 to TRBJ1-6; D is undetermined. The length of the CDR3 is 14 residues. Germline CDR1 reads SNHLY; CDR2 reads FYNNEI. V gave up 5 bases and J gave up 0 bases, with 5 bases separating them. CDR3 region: CASSSSSYNSPLHF. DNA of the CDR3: TGTGCCAGCAGTTCCTCCTCCTATAATTCACCCCTCCACTTT.

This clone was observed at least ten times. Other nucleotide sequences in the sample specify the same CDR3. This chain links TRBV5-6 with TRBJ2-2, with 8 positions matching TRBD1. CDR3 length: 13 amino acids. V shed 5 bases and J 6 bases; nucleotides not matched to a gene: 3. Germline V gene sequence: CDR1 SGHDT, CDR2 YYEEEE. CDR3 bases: TGTGCCAGCAGGCTGACAGGGGCCGGGGAGCTGTTTTTT. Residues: CASRLTGAGELFF.

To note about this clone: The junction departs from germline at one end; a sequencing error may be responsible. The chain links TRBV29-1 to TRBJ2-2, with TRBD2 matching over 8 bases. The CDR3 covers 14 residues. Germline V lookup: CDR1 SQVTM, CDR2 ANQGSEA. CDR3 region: CSVLTGGNAGELFF. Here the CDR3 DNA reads TGCAGCGTTCTCACGGGGGGGAACGCCGGGGAGCTGTTTTTT.

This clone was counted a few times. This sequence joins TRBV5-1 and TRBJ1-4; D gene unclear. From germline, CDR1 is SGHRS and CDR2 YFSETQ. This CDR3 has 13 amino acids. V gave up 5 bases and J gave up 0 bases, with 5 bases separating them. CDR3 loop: CASRVATNEKLFF. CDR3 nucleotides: TGCGCCAGCAGGGTCGCAACTAATGAAAAACTGTTTTTT.